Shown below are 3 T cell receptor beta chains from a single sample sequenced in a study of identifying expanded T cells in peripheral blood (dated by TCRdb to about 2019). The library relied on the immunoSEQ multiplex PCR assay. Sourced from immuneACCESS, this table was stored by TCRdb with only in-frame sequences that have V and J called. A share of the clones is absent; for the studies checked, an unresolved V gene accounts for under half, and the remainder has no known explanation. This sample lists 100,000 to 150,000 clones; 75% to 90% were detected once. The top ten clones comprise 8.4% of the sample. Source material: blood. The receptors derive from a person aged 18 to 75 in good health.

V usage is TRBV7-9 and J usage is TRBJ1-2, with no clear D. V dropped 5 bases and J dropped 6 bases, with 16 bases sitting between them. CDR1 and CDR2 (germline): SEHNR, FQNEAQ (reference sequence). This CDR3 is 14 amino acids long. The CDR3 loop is CASSPGLRVDGYTF. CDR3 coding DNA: TGTGCCAGCAGCCCTGGCCTTAGGGTGGATGGCTACACCTTC.

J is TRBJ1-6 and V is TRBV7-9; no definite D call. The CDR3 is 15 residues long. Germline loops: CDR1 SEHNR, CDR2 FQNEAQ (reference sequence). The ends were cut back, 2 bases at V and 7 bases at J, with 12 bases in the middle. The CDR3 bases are TGTGCCAGCAGCTTAAGTGGGATCGACAATTCACCCCTCCACTTT. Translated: CASSLSGIDNSPLHF.

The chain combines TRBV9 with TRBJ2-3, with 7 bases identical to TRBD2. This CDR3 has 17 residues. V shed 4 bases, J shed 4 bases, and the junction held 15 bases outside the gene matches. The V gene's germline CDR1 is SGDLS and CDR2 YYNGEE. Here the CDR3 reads CASSPPRREWRADTQYF. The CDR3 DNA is TGTGCCAGCAGCCCCCCCCGGCGGGAGTGGAGGGCAGATACGCAGTATTTT.